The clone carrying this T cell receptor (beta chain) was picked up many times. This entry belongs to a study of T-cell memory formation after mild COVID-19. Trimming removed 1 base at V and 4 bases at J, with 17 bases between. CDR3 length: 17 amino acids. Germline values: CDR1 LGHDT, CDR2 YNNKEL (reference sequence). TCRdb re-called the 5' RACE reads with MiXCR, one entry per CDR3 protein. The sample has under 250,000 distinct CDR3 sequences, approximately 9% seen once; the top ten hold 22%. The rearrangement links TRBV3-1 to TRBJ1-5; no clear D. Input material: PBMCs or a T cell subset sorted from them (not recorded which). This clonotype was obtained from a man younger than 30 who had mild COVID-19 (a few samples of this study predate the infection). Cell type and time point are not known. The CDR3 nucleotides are TGTGCCAGCAGCCAAGGCTTTAGGGCCCCCCTTAATCAGCCCCAGCATTTT. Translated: CASSQGFRAPLNQPQHF. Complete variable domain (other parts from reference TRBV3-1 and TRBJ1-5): DTAVSQTPKYLVTQMGNDKSIKCEQNLGHDTMYWYKQDSKKFLKIMFSYNNKELIINETVPNRFSPKSPDKAHLNLHINSLELGDSAVYFCASSQGFRAPLNQPQHFGDGTRLSIL.